Presented here are 12 T cell receptor beta chains from one specimen sequenced in a study of CD8 T cells in ankylosing spondylitis. TCRdb itself ran the 5' RACE reads through MiXCR, one entry per CDR3 protein. Of more than 250,000 distinct CDR3 sequences detected, around 10% appear once; the ten largest clones hold 9.1%. The specimen was blood, either unsorted or a sorted T cell fraction (not recorded which). The receptors derive from a female donor with ankylosing spondylitis or in good health (not recorded which).

This clonotype was seen more than once but under ten times. The rearrangement uses TRBV12-3 or TRBV12-4 and TRBJ2-7; maybe TRBD1 (5 bases). The V end lost 0 bases, the J end lost 0 bases, and 12 bases lay between the germline ends. There are 16 residues in the CDR3. CDR3 bases: TGTGCCAGCAGTTTAGCGCAGGGAATCAGCTCCTACGAGCAGTACTTC. Its protein product is CASSLAQGISSYEQYF.

This chain links TRBV19 with TRBJ2-2; D possibly corresponds to TRBD1 (6 bases). This CDR3 comprises 16 residues. Per the germline V gene, CDR1 is LNHDA and CDR2 is SQIVND (reference sequence). V lost 7 bases to trimming and J lost 0 bases, with 15 bases between them. The CDR3 is CASTAGVLANTGELFF. CDR3 sequence (DNA): TGTGCCAGTACGGCAGGGGTTCTAGCGAACACCGGGGAGCTGTTTTTT. The full variable domain, completed using reference TRBV19 and TRBJ2-2, is DGGITQSPKYLFRKEGQNVTLSCEQNLNHDAMYWYRQDPGQGLRLIYYSQIVNDFQKGDIAEGYSVSREKKESFPLTVTSAQKNPTAFYLCASTAGVLANTGELFFGEGSRLTVL.

The V call is TRBV9, the J call TRBJ2-2; 7 bases are a match to TRBD1. The CDR3 sequence is 14 residues long. Germline V gene sequence: CDR1 SGDLS, CDR2 YYNGEE. V dropped 4 bases and J dropped 3; count of bases not matched to a gene: 3. CDR3 in DNA: TGTGCCAGCAGCTCCCAGGGGGACACCGGGGAGCTGTTTTTT. It encodes CASSSQGDTGELFF.

This clonotype has just a few counts. The chain links TRBV12-3 or TRBV12-4 to TRBJ1-5, with D unclear. V was shortened by 0 bases and J by 2 bases, with 11 bases between the two germline ends. The length of the CDR3 is 16 residues. As DNA, the CDR3 is TGTGCCAGCAGTTTAGCGCGTTTAAAAGGCAATCAGCCCCAGCATTTT. This translates into CASSLARLKGNQPQHF.

This sequence joins TRBV20-1 and TRBJ2-4; TRBD2 matches at 9 bases. The germline CDR1 and CDR2 sequences are DFQATT and SNEGSKA (reference sequence). This CDR3 comprises 17 residues. The CDR3 region is CCATGTSLAGAKNIQYF. DNA for the CDR3: TGCTGCGCTACCGGGACTAGCTTGGCGGGGGCCAAAAACATTCAGTACTTC.

This clonotype was counted at least ten times. The chain links TRBV7-8 to TRBJ2-7, with D possibly being TRBD1 (5 bases). Germline V gene data show CDR1 as SGHVS and CDR2 as FQNEAQ. This CDR3 contains 14 residues. V lost 5 bases and J lost 0, with 11 bases in between. The CDR3 loop reads CASSPRTLSYEQYF. Written as DNA, the CDR3 is TGTGCCAGCAGCCCAAGGACACTCTCCTACGAGCAGTACTTC.

The chain has TRBV5-6 and TRBJ1-1; D perhaps matches TRBD1 (6 bases). V was trimmed by 0 bases and J by 4 bases, leaving 25 bases between them. Germline V CDR1 and CDR2: SGHDT, YYEEEE. The CDR3 is made up of 19 amino acids. CDR3 in amino acids: CASSLGPPPQGRDGTEAFF. DNA for the CDR3: TGTGCCAGCAGCTTGGGCCCACCCCCACAGGGTCGAGATGGCACTGAAGCTTTCTTT.

This clonotype was found many times. The chain combines TRBV29-1 with TRBJ2-2, with 12 positions matching TRBD1. The germline CDR1 and CDR2 sequences are SQVTM and ANQGSEA. The CDR3 loop spans 13 amino acids. After removal of 5 bases from V and 6 bases from J, the junction contained 1 base not matched to a gene. CDR3 nucleotide sequence: TGCAGCGTTCGGGACAGGGGGCCCGGGGAGCTGTTTTTT. It specifies CSVRDRGPGELFF.

This clonotype was picked up many times. The chain joins TRBV20-1 to TRBJ2-7; maybe TRBD2 (5 bases). The V and J ends lost 6 bases and 4 bases respectively, with 16 bases between them. Germline CDR1 DFQATT, CDR2 SNEGSKA (reference sequence). This CDR3 is built from 13 residues. CDR3 DNA: TGCAGTGCCAACCCTCTCGGGGAGTACGAGCAGTACTTC. Its protein product is CSANPLGEYEQYF.

This clonotype was seen only a few times. This sequence joins TRBV27 and TRBJ1-2, with D possibly matching TRBD1 (5 bases). The CDR3 contains 14 residues. CDR1 is MNHEY, CDR2 SMNVEV, per germline (reference sequence). Trimming took off 3 bases at V and 4 bases at J, with 12 bases between the two ends. CDR3 protein: CASSFGDRPYGYTF. CDR3 DNA: TGTGCCAGCAGTTTCGGGGACCGACCCTATGGCTACACCTTC.

V and J are TRBV6-2 or TRBV6-3 and TRBJ2-1; 8 positions agree with TRBD1. The CDR3 is made up of 13 amino acids. From germline, CDR1 is MNHEY and CDR2 SVGEGT. V lost 6 bases and J lost 8; bases outside the gene matches: 6. In nucleotides, the CDR3 is TGTGCCAGCAGACAGACAGGGGTCGATGAGCAGTTCTTC. Translating it yields CASRQTGVDEQFF.

This clonotype was counted at least ten times. V gene TRBV7-2 combines with J gene TRBJ2-2; unclear D gene. This CDR3 spans 13 amino acids. Deletions cut 6 bases from V and 5 bases from J, with 10 bases between. CDR1 and CDR2 (germline): SGHTA, FQGNSA. The CDR3 loop is CASSKSRTGELFF. In DNA form, the CDR3 reads TGTGCCAGCAGTAAGAGTAGAACCGGGGAGCTGTTTTTT. Together with reference TRBV7-2 and TRBJ2-2, the CDR3 gives the full variable domain: GAGVSQSPSNKVTEKGKDVELRCDPISGHTALYWYRQSLGQGLEFLIYFQGNSAPDKSGLPSDRFSAERTGGSVSTLTIQRTQQEDSAVYLCASSKSRTGELFFGEGSRLTVL.